The 11 T cell receptor beta chains reported below all come from one sample, sequenced in a study of human T cells and chemical hapten exposure. Stated time point: patch test 1, 2 weeks after DPC sensitization. Stated treatment: therapeutic diphenylcyclopropenone sensitization with weekly scalp DPC. TCRdb reprocessed the RACE reads via MiXCR and lists one record per CDR3 protein. The sample contains approximately 400,000 distinct CDR3 sequences, 4% to 5.5% of which appear only once. Specimen: whole blood, collected in connection with sensitization to the hapten diphenylcyclopropenone (DPC). The receptors derive from a woman aged 50 to 60 with alopecia areata. Some clones in this sample may be carry-over from other donors' samples.

This clonotype was counted many times. This sequence joins TRBV28 and TRBJ2-1; D ambiguous. Trimming took off 3 bases at V and 6 bases at J, with 9 bases between the two ends. The CDR3 is made up of 13 amino acids. The V gene's germline CDR1 is MDHEN and CDR2 SYDVKM. In DNA form, the CDR3 reads TGTGCCAGCAGTTTGCCACACTCCAATGAGCAGTTCTTC. Amino acids: CASSLPHSNEQFF.

This clonotype was observed a few times. This rearrangement joins TRBV27 to TRBJ1-2; D not resolved. Trimming removed 2 bases at V and 4 bases at J, with 8 bases between. In germline, CDR1 is MNHEY, CDR2 SMNVEV (reference sequence). This CDR3 spans 13 amino acids. CDR3 in DNA: TGTGCCAGCAGTTTAACGGCCGGCTATGGCTACACCTTC. It codes for CASSLTAGYGYTF.

The chain recombines TRBV4-2 with TRBJ1-1; D possibly corresponds to TRBD1 (6 bases). The length of the CDR3 is 16 residues. V was clipped by 1 base and J by 4 bases, with 16 bases between them. The germline gives CDR1 LGHNA, CDR2 YNFKEQ. Here the CDR3 reads CASSQGAGEVGTEAFF. The CDR3 bases are TGTGCCAGCAGCCAAGGAGCAGGGGAGGTCGGCACTGAAGCTTTCTTT.

This clonotype occurred many times. The chain recombines TRBV4-3 with TRBJ2-5; D may match TRBD1 or TRBD2 (5 bases each). The germline V gene has CDR1 LGHNA and CDR2 YSLEER. Trimming shortened V by 0 bases and J by 5 bases, and 19 bases separated the two germline ends. CDR3 length: 17 amino acids. CDR3: CASSQERQRSSGETQYF. DNA for the CDR3: TGCGCCAGCAGCCAAGAGAGACAGCGCAGCTCGGGGGAGACCCAGTACTTC.

The V call is TRBV7-2, the J call TRBJ2-1; D possibly matches TRBD1 or TRBD2 (5 bases each). The CDR3 length is 16 residues. Between the trimmed V and J ends, which lost 5 bases and 6 bases, there was a span of 20 bases. Germline V gene sequence: CDR1 SGHTA, CDR2 FQGNSA. As DNA, the CDR3 is TGTGCCAGCAGCCGACGTGCCGGGACCTCGGGCAATGAGCAGTTCTTC. Translated: CASSRRAGTSGNEQFF.

This clonotype was detected a few times. V is TRBV11-2 and J is TRBJ2-1, with 7 bases fitting TRBD2. CDR1 and CDR2 from the germline V gene are SGHAT and FQNNGV. This CDR3 comprises 15 residues. The V gene end was trimmed by 5 bases and the J gene end by 8 bases; junction bases not matched to a gene: 12. The CDR3 loop is CASSPTRDYQDEQFF. The CDR3, as DNA: TGTGCCAGCAGCCCCACAAGGGACTATCAAGATGAGCAGTTCTTC.

This clonotype occurred a few times. The V call is TRBV9, the J call TRBJ1-2, with unresolved D. The CDR3 has 15 residues. Germline V gives CDR1 SGDLS, CDR2 YYNGEE. V was trimmed by 0 bases and J by 0 bases, leaving 9 bases between them. The CDR3 is CASSVGIGSNYGYTF. The CDR3 bases are TGTGCCAGCAGCGTAGGTATAGGGTCTAACTATGGCTACACCTTC.

This chain links TRBV27 with TRBJ1-6; D remains unclear. Germline CDR1 MNHEY, CDR2 SMNVEV (reference sequence). The V gene lost 0 bases and the J gene lost 10 bases, with 10 bases spanning the gap. The CDR3 is made up of 14 amino acids. CDR3 sequence: CASSLSNPGSPLHF. CDR3 in DNA: TGTGCCAGCAGTTTATCGAACCCGGGGTCACCCCTCCACTTT.

This clonotype was recorded a few times. The chain links TRBV27 to TRBJ2-3; the D is unclear. Per the germline V gene, CDR1 is MNHEY and CDR2 is SMNVEV (reference sequence). The CDR3 is 13 residues long. Trimming took off 8 bases at V and 0 bases at J, with 9 bases between the two ends. CDR3 amino acids: CASGRSSTDTQYF. CDR3 sequence (DNA): TGTGCCAGCGGTCGGTCTAGCACAGATACGCAGTATTTT.

This clonotype came up many times. The rearrangement links TRBV6-5 to TRBJ1-1; the match to TRBD1 covers 7 bases. The CDR3 contains 14 residues. After removal of 4 bases from V and 7 bases from J, the junction contained 9 bases not matched to a gene. From germline, CDR1 is MNHEY and CDR2 SVGAGI. The CDR3 spells CASSSSGTALEAFF. The CDR3 DNA is TGTGCCAGCAGTTCCAGCGGGACAGCCCTTGAAGCTTTCTTT.

This clonotype was observed a handful of times. The chain uses TRBV25-1 and TRBJ1-1; perhaps TRBD1 as D (5 bases). The CDR3 contains 15 residues. The ends were cut back, 5 bases at V and 4 bases at J, with 17 bases in the middle. From germline, CDR1 is MGHDK and CDR2 SYGVNS. The CDR3: CASSSTVLRGTEAFF. DNA for the CDR3: TGTGCCAGCAGTTCGACAGTCCTTAGGGGCACTGAAGCTTTCTTT.